This TCR beta chain originates from a study of CD8+ T cells in alopecia areata. General study findings and limits: Mice showed TCR sharing more clearly than patients did, possibly owing to HLA.

Cell sorting was applied to PBMCs, and CD4+ and CD8+ T cells were collected. Trimming cost V 5 bases and J 7 bases, with 7 bases left between them. Germline loops: CDR1 SGHNT, CDR2 YYREEE (reference sequence). The CDR3 consists of 12 residues. Following RNA extraction, reverse transcription yielded cDNA that acted as the sequencing template. The protocol was immunoSEQ multiplex PCR, while the TCRdb copy is restricted to in-frame clones and leaves out a portion. This sample has over 150,000 clones, with around three fifths found just once. As regards this clone: Its antigen is still unknown.

This sequence joins TRBV5-4 and TRBJ1-6, with unresolved D. The clonotype comes from a human donor in good health. The sequenced sample was CD8+ T cells sorted from blood. CDR3 in amino acids: CASRTPNSPLHF. The CDR3 DNA follows: TGTGCCAGCAGGACACCAAATTCACCCCTCCACTTT.